A selection of T cell receptor beta chains follows, all from one sample in a study of blood T cell repertoires in COVID-19. Some clones are missing from TCRdb's copy, which holds only in-frame ones; the method was immunoSEQ multiplex PCR. Of around 150,000 clones in the sample, around 84% were seen once. Sequenced: peripheral blood. These receptors all come from a man in his sixties or seventies with acute or convalescent COVID-19. Both conserved end residues are part of each CDR3. The D gene is left open where the match is weak. Clone size appears in some rows only: once, few, many, or a class for an expanded clone.

j_call,v_call,clone_size,d_call,cdr3_nt,cdr3_aa
TRBJ2-3,TRBV3-1/TRBV3-2,NA,TRBD2,TGTGCCAGCAGCCCCGGGACTAGCGGGGTCACAGATACGCAGTATTTT,CASSPGTSGVTDTQYF
TRBJ2-3,TRBV7-2,NA,TRBD2,TGTGCCAGCAGCTCGCCGACTAGCGGGGTAGGGGGATATAGGCTTACGCAGTATTTT,CASSSPTSGVGGYRLTQYF
TRBJ2-1,TRBV9,once,NA,TGTGCCAGCAGCGTAGCCGGGACACCATACAATGAGCAGTTCTTC,CASSVAGTPYNEQFF
TRBJ1-1,TRBV28,NA,NA,TGTGCCAGCAGGGGAGGAGGGAAGAACACTGAAGCTTTCTTT,CASRGGGKNTEAFF
TRBJ2-1,TRBV6-6,few,TRBD2,TGTGCCAGCAGTCCGACTAGCGGGCTAGGTGGGGACAATGAGCAGTTCTTC,CASSPTSGLGGDNEQFF
TRBJ2-7,TRBV6-6,NA,NA,TGTGCCAGCAGTTACTCGGAATGGGGCGGCTCCTACGAGCAGTACTTC,CASSYSEWGGSYEQYF
TRBJ1-2,TRBV6-1,NA,TRBD1,TGTGCCAGCAGTGGAGCCTCGACAGGGAAGGACTATGGCTACACCTTC,CASSGASTGKDYGYTF
TRBJ1-2,TRBV3-1/TRBV3-2,NA,NA,TGTGCCAGCAGCCAAGTGGGACATGCTGGCTACACCTTC,CASSQVGHAGYTF
TRBJ2-1,TRBV24-1,NA,NA,TGTGCCACCAGTACAGCTCTACCTGGGTCTGAGCAGTTCTTC,CATSTALPGSEQFF
TRBJ1-1,TRBV5-6,NA,NA,TGTGCCAGCAGCCTTAACACTGAAGCTTTCTTT,CASSLNTEAFF
TRBJ2-3,TRBV7-2,NA,TRBD2,TGTGCCAGCAGCTTAGTTCTAGCGGGAGGAGCAGATACGCAGTATTTT,CASSLVLAGGADTQYF
TRBJ2-1,TRBV5-1,NA,NA,TGCGCCAGCAGCTTGGAGGGGGAGTACAATGAGCAGTTCTTC,CASSLEGEYNEQFF
TRBJ2-2,TRBV2,NA,TRBD2,TGTGCCAGCGATCCAGATGCGGGGGGCACCGGGGAGCTGTTTTTT,CASDPDAGGTGELFF
TRBJ1-5,TRBV6-5,NA,TRBD1,TGTGCCAGCAGTTCCGGGACAGCGGGTAGCAATCAGCCCCAGCATTTT,CASSSGTAGSNQPQHF
TRBJ2-7,TRBV24-1,medium-sized,TRBD2,TGTGCCACCAGTTCCGCGGGGGGCAGGGAGCAGTACTTC,CATSSAGGREQYF
TRBJ2-7,TRBV9,NA,TRBD2,TGTGCCAGCAGCGGTCGGGACTACCGCGGCGAGCAGTACTTC,CASSGRDYRGEQYF
TRBJ2-2,TRBV5-8,NA,TRBD1,TGTGCCAGCAGCTCGGGACAGGGGGCGTTCATCGGGGAGCTGTTTTTT,CASSSGQGAFIGELFF
TRBJ1-1,TRBV7-2,NA,NA,TGTGCCAGCAGCTCCGGGGGGAGCACTGAAGCTTTCTTT,CASSSGGSTEAFF
TRBJ2-7,TRBV25-1,NA,NA,TGTGCCAGCAGTCTGCCGGGGGGCGGTGAGCAGTACTTC,CASSLPGGGEQYF
TRBJ1-2,TRBV12-3/TRBV12-4,many,NA,TGTGCCAGCGAGGGGGACTATGGCTACACCTTC,CASEGDYGYTF
TRBJ1-1,TRBV19,NA,NA,TGTGCCAGTAGCCCTGGCCGGGTCCTCTTTGAAGCTTTCTTT,CASSPGRVLFEAFF
TRBJ2-2,TRBV7-2,NA,NA,TGTGCCAGCAACCCTGGGACAAACACCGGGGAGCTGTTTTTT,CASNPGTNTGELFF
TRBJ2-2,TRBV7-3,NA,TRBD1,TGTGCCAGCAGCCGGACAGGGAACACCGGGGAGCTGTTTTTT,CASSRTGNTGELFF
TRBJ1-5,TRBV6-1,NA,NA,TGTGCCAGCAGTGAACGGCAGGGAGGGCAGCCCCAGCATTTT,CASSERQGGQPQHF
TRBJ1-4,TRBV29-1,NA,TRBD1,TGCAGCGTTGAGACAGGGACCGGAAAACTGTTTTTT,CSVETGTGKLFF
TRBJ1-2,TRBV4-1,NA,TRBD1,TGCGCCAGCAGCCAAAATGGACAGGGGGCTCATGGCTACACCTTC,CASSQNGQGAHGYTF
TRBJ2-1,TRBV19,NA,TRBD1,TGTGCCAGTAGTACAACAGGGGACGCTGAGCAGTTCTTC,CASSTTGDAEQFF
TRBJ2-1,TRBV11-2,NA,NA,TGTGCCAGCAGCATCGGGACTCAAGGCGGCAATGAGCAGTTCTTC,CASSIGTQGGNEQFF
TRBJ2-5,TRBV24-1,NA,TRBD1,TGTGCCACCAGACCGGGACAGGGCCTCTTTGAGACCCAGTACTTC,CATRPGQGLFETQYF
TRBJ1-1,TRBV19,once,NA,TGTGCCAGTAGTACACACACCGGGACTGAAGCTTTCTTT,CASSTHTGTEAFF
TRBJ1-6,TRBV27,NA,NA,TGTGCCAGCAGGCTGGAGGGCAATTCACCCCTCCACTTT,CASRLEGNSPLHF
TRBJ2-3,TRBV5-1,once,TRBD1,TGCGCCAGCAGCTGGACAGGGGCGGGAGATACGCAGTATTTT,CASSWTGAGDTQYF
TRBJ2-1,TRBV19,once,TRBD2,TGTGCCAGTAGGTCGAGGACTAGCGGGAGCGATGAGCAGTTCTTC,CASRSRTSGSDEQFF
TRBJ1-1,TRBV19,NA,NA,TGTGCCAGTAGCGGACAGTTGAACACTGAAGCTTTCTTT,CASSGQLNTEAFF
TRBJ1-6,TRBV15,NA,TRBD1,TGTGCCACCAGCGTAGGGGACAGGGGCAGGAGGTCACCCCTCCACTTT,CATSVGDRGRRSPLHF
TRBJ1-1,TRBV19,few,TRBD1,TGTGCCAGTAGTCGACAGGGGGGTTCCACTGAAGCTTTCTTT,CASSRQGGSTEAFF
TRBJ2-1,TRBV4-1,once,TRBD2,TGCGCCAGCAGCCCCCGAAGGAGAGTAGCGGGGGGGCCGAACAATGAGCAGTTCTTC,CASSPRRRVAGGPNNEQFF
TRBJ2-1,TRBV24-1,NA,TRBD2,TGTGCCACCAGCGGACCGACCAAATGGGCGGGAGGGCCGTTCGAAACAGATGAGCAGTTCTTC,CATSGPTKWAGGPFETDEQFF
TRBJ1-1,TRBV29-1,once,NA,TGCAGCGTTGAGAGCGGGTTTGGAACTGAAGCTTTCTTT,CSVESGFGTEAFF
TRBJ1-2,TRBV2,NA,NA,TGTGCCAGCAGTGAAATGGCAAGATCGGGCTACACCTTC,CASSEMARSGYTF
TRBJ1-1,TRBV11-2,NA,NA,TGTGCCAGCAGCTACGATCCAGGATACACTGAAGCTTTCTTT,CASSYDPGYTEAFF
TRBJ1-1,TRBV9,NA,TRBD1,TGTGCCAGCAGCGCGCCCGGACAGGGGCTGAACACTGAAGCTTTCTTT,CASSAPGQGLNTEAFF
TRBJ2-3,TRBV7-2,once,NA,TGTGCCAGCAGCGCTCAGGGTATCTACACAGATACGCAGTATTTT,CASSAQGIYTDTQYF
TRBJ1-1,TRBV20-1,NA,NA,TGCAGTGCTAGAGGAGAGGAGAAAGCTTTCTTT,CSARGEEKAFF
TRBJ2-1,TRBV5-4,NA,TRBD2,TGTGCCAGCAGCTTGGCCCTAGCGGGGGGAAACAATGAGCAGTTCTTC,CASSLALAGGNNEQFF
TRBJ1-4,TRBV19,NA,NA,TGTGCCAGTAGTATAAGGGGCCAGGTCAATGAAAAACTGTTTTTT,CASSIRGQVNEKLFF
TRBJ2-7,TRBV19,NA,NA,TGTGCCAGCTACCTCAGGGTCTCCTCTGGGGAGCAGTACTTC,CASYLRVSSGEQYF
TRBJ2-5,TRBV11-3,NA,TRBD1,TGTGCCAGCAGCTTAAACAGGGGGCCCCAAGAGACCCAGTACTTC,CASSLNRGPQETQYF
TRBJ2-1,TRBV3-1/TRBV3-2,NA,TRBD2,TGTGCCAGCAGCCCCCGATTAGCGGGGACCGACTCCTACAATGAGCAGTTCTTC,CASSPRLAGTDSYNEQFF
TRBJ1-5,TRBV2,NA,NA,TGTGCCAGCAGAATAGGTGTCGGGAATAATCAGCCCCAGCATTTT,CASRIGVGNNQPQHF
TRBJ2-7,TRBV6-2/TRBV6-3,NA,NA,TGTGCCAGCAGCGATCGGGACTTGCCCTACTACGAGCAGTACTTC,CASSDRDLPYYEQYF
TRBJ1-1,TRBV19,NA,NA,TGTGCCAGTAGCCACCTCGGGGTCAGGTCCATGAACACTGAAGCTTTCTTT,CASSHLGVRSMNTEAFF
TRBJ2-3,TRBV5-6,NA,NA,TGTGCCAGCAACTCTCTCGGGAGCTATACGCAGTATTTT,CASNSLGSYTQYF
TRBJ2-1,TRBV7-9,NA,TRBD2,TGTGCCAGCAACCCCACCGAGGGTCTAGCGGGCTCCGATGAGCAGTTCTTC,CASNPTEGLAGSDEQFF
TRBJ2-2,TRBV11-3,NA,NA,TGTGCCAGCAGCTTATCGGTTGAGGGCACCGGGGAGCTGTTTTTT,CASSLSVEGTGELFF
TRBJ2-7,TRBV20-1,NA,NA,TGCAGTGTTGGCGGCTCCTACGAGCAGTACTTC,CSVGGSYEQYF